These 10 T cell receptor beta chains came from one sample sequenced in a study of T cell repertoires in cytomegalovirus infection. MiXCR, applied by TCRdb to the reads, yields one record per CDR3 protein. The table records about 900,000 distinct CDR3 sequences, roughly 30% of them present only once. Which antigens these TCRs recognize remains unknown. The specimen was cultured CD8+ T cells from PBMCs, collected from culture after CMV antigen stimulation. The source of these receptors is a human donor in good health (CMV status not recorded). Some clones in this sample may be carry-over from other donors' samples.

This clonotype has just a few counts. Given a much more abundant clone one base away, this may be a read error. The rearrangement joins TRBV6-2 or TRBV6-3 to TRBJ2-1; D may be TRBD2 (5 bases). Deletions cut 6 bases from V and 4 bases from J, with 10 bases between. Germline V gives CDR1 MNHEY, CDR2 SVGEGT. The CDR3 has 13 amino acids. CDR3 sequence reads: CASSSREYNEQFF. The DNA of the CDR3 is TGTGCCAGCAGCTCTAGGGAGTACAATGAGCAGTTCTTC.

This clonotype was seen ten or more times. This sequence joins TRBV12-3 or TRBV12-4 and TRBJ1-1, with D perhaps TRBD1 (6 bases). The germline V and J ends were trimmed by 2 bases and 0 bases, with 13 bases remaining between them. The CDR3 length is 16 residues. DNA for the CDR3: TGTGCCAGCAGTTTACTCCGGGACATACTGAACACTGAAGCTTTCTTT. Translation gives CASSLLRDILNTEAFF.

This clonotype was picked up many times. The rearrangement uses TRBV20-1 and TRBJ2-1, with D possibly called TRBD1 or TRBD2 (6 bases each). Trimming removed 4 bases from V and 9 bases from J, with 19 bases in between. Germline V gene lookup returns CDR1 DFQATT and CDR2 SNEGSKA (reference sequence). CDR3 length: 14 residues. In DNA form, the CDR3 reads TGCAGTGCTACCACTACCCCTAGGGGGGTTGAGCAGTTCTTC. Translating gives CSATTTPRGVEQFF.

Regarding this clonotype: The junction differs from germline at one of its ends, possibly a read error. The chain carries TRBV7-9 and TRBJ2-5; weak D call: TRBD2 (5 bases). CDR3 length: 15 amino acids. Germline loops: CDR1 SEHNR, CDR2 FQNEAQ (reference sequence). CDR3 DNA: TGTGCCAGCAGCATAGCGCGAAGAAGTGAAGAGACCCAGTACTTC. Translation: CASSIARRSEETQYF.

The chain recombines TRBV19 with TRBJ1-5; 11 bases match TRBD1. With V trimmed by 7 bases and J by 7 bases, 9 bases remained unmatched. The CDR3 loop spans 15 amino acids. Germline CDR1 reads LNHDA; CDR2 reads SQIVND (reference sequence). The CDR3 here is CASNFKRDRGQPQHF. The CDR3 region has the DNA TGTGCCAGTAACTTTAAGAGGGACAGGGGGCAGCCCCAGCATTTT.

Only a few counts were recorded for this clonotype. The V gene is TRBV9, the J gene TRBJ2-7; 12 positions match TRBD2. Germline assignment: CDR1 SGDLS and CDR2 YYNGEE. CDR3 length equals 15 residues. J was trimmed by 0 bases and V by 3 bases; bases with no gene match: 1. DNA for the CDR3: TGTGCCAGCAGCGCTAGCGGGGGGGCCTCCTACGAGCAGTACTTC. This encodes CASSASGGASYEQYF.

This rearrangement joins TRBV6-8 to TRBJ2-2, with D unclear. The V end lost 2 bases, the J end lost 8 bases, and 6 bases lay between the germline ends. Germline lookup yields CDR1 MNHGY and CDR2 SAAAGT. This CDR3 is built from 12 residues. The CDR3 loop reads CASSYNEGELFF. Written as DNA, the CDR3 is TGTGCCAGCAGTTACAATGAGGGGGAGCTGTTTTTT.

The genes are TRBV27 and TRBJ1-5, with D possibly TRBD1 on 6 matching bases. Trimming took off 4 bases at V and 6 bases at J, with 13 bases between the two ends. Looked up from germline, CDR1 is MNHEY and CDR2 is SMNVEV (reference sequence). CDR3 length: 14 amino acids. CDR3 sequence (DNA): TGTGCCAGCAGTTCCCTACAGGGAGGTCAGCCCCAGCATTTT. Protein: CASSSLQGGQPQHF.

The rearrangement uses TRBV6-1 and TRBJ2-3; 8 nucleotides agree with TRBD1. CDR1 and CDR2 (germline): MNHNS, SASEGT. Trimming removed 5 bases from V and 3 bases from J; junction bases left unmatched: 7. CDR3 length equals 15 residues. The CDR3 bases are TGTGCCAGCAGTACAACAGGGGGAAGAACAGATACGCAGTATTTT. It encodes CASSTTGGRTDTQYF.

The J gene is TRBJ1-5, the V gene TRBV7-9, with D uncertain. CDR1 SEHNR and CDR2 FQNEAQ come from the germline V gene (reference sequence). This CDR3 comprises 16 residues. Trimming shortened V by 1 base and J by 0 bases, and 10 bases separated the two germline ends. CDR3: CASSLGGSTSNQPQHF. DNA of the CDR3: TGTGCCAGCAGCTTAGGAGGGTCTACTAGCAATCAGCCCCAGCATTTT.